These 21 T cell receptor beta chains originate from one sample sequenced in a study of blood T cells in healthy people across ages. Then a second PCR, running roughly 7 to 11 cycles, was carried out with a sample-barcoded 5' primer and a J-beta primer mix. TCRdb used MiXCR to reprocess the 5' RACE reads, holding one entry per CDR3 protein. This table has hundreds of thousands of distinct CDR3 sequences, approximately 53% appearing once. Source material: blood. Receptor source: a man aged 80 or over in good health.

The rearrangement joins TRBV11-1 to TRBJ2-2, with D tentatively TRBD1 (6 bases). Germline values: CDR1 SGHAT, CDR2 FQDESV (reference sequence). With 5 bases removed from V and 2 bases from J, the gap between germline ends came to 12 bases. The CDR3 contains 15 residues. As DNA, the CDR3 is TGTGCCAGCAGCCCAAGACAGGCAAACACCGGGGAGCTGTTTTTT. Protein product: CASSPRQANTGELFF.

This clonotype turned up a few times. CDR3 protein: CSVVPGTGDYNEQFF. The CDR3 nucleotides read TGCAGTGTCGTTCCCGGGACTGGAGACTACAATGAGCAGTTCTTC. The J gene is TRBJ2-1, the V gene TRBV20-1; perhaps TRBD2 as D (6 bases). V was pared by 7 bases and J by 3 bases, with 19 bases between. The V gene's germline CDR1 is DFQATT and CDR2 SNEGSKA (reference sequence). The CDR3 runs 15 residues.

For the CDR3, the DNA is TGCAGTGCTATCCGGGTAGCGGGGCGATACGAGCAGTACTTC. Protein sequence: CSAIRVAGRYEQYF. The V and J genes are TRBV20-1 and TRBJ2-7; TRBD2 matches 8 bases. Per germline, CDR1 DFQATT and CDR2 SNEGSKA (reference sequence). The V gene end was trimmed by 4 bases and the J gene end by 4 bases; junction bases not matched to a gene: 9. The CDR3 loop spans 14 amino acids.

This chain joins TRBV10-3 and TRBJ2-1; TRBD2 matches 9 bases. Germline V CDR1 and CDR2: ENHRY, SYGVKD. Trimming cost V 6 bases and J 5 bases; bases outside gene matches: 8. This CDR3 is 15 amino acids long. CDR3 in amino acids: CAIRATSGTHNEQFF. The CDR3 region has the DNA TGTGCCATCAGGGCGACTAGCGGAACACACAATGAGCAGTTCTTC.

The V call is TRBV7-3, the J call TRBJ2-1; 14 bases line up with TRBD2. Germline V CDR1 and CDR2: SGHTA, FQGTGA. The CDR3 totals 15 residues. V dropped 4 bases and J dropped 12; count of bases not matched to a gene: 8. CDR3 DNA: TGTGCCAGCAGCTATGGACTAGCGGGAGGTGGGGGGCAGTTCTTC. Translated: CASSYGLAGGGGQFF.

This CDR3 is CSARKTGRAEAFF. In nucleotides, the CDR3 is TGCAGTGCTAGAAAAACAGGCCGCGCTGAAGCTTTCTTT. V is TRBV20-1 and J is TRBJ1-1; D possibly corresponds to TRBD1 (5 bases). CDR3 size: 13 residues. The germline V gene encodes CDR1 DFQATT and CDR2 SNEGSKA (reference sequence). Trimming shortened V by 2 bases and J by 6 bases, and 13 bases separated the two germline ends.

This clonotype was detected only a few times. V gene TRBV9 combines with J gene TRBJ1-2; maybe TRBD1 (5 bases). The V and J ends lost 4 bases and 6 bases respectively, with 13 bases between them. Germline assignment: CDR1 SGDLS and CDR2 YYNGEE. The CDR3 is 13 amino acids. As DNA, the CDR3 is TGTGCCAGCAGCCCCCGCCAGGGTAATGGCTACACCTTC. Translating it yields CASSPRQGNGYTF. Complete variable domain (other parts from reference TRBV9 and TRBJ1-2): DSGVTQTPKHLITATGQRVTLRCSPRSGDLSVYWYQQSLDQGLQFLIQYYNGEERAKGNILERFSAQQFPDLHSELNLSSLELGDSALYFCASSPRQGNGYTFGSGTRLTVV.

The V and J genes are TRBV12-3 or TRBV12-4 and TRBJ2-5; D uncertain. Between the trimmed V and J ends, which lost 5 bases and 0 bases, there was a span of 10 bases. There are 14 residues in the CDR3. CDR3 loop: CASSTLGYQETQYF. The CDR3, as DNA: TGTGCCAGCAGTACATTGGGGTACCAAGAGACCCAGTACTTC.

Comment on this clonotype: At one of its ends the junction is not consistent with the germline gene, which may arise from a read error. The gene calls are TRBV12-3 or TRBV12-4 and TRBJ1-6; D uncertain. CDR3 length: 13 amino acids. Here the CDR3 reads CASRGGFNSPPHF. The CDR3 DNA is TGTGCCAGCAGGGGCGGATTCAATTCACCCCCCCACTTT.

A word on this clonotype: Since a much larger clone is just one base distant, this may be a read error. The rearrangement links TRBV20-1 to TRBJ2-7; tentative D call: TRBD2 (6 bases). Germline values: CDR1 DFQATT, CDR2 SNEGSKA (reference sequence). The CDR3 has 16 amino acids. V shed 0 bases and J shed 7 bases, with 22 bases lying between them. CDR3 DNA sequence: TGCAGTGCTAGAGATATCCAGGGACTGTCCTACAATGAGCAGTACTTC. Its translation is CSARDIQGLSYNEQYF.

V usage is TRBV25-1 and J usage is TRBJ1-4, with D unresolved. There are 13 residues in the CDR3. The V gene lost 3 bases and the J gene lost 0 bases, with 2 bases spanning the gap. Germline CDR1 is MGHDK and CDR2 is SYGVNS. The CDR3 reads CASSESTNEKLFF. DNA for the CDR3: TGTGCCAGCAGTGAGTCAACTAATGAAAAACTGTTTTTT. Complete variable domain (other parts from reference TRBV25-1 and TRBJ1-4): EADIYQTPRYLVIGTGKKITLECSQTMGHDKMYWYQQDPGMELHLIHYSYGVNSTEKGDLSSESTVSRIRTEHFPLTLESARPSHTSQYLCASSESTNEKLFFGSGTQLSVL.

In DNA, the CDR3 is TGTGCCAGCAGGGGAAACCGGGACAGGGGTCTGGATACGCAGTATTTT. This gives the protein CASRGNRDRGLDTQYF. This sequence joins TRBV6-1 and TRBJ2-3, with 10 nucleotides matching TRBD1. The CDR3 consists of 16 residues. Germline CDR1 MNHNS, CDR2 SASEGT. Trimming removed 6 bases from V and 6 bases from J; junction bases left unmatched: 12.

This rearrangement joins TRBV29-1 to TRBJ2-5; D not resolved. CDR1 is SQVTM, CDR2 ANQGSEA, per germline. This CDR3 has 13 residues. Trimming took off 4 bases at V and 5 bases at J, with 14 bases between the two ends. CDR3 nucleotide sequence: TGCAGCGTTGTCCCCACACTGGGGGAGACCCAGTACTTC. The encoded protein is CSVVPTLGETQYF. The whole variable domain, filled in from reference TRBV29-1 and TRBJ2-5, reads SAVISQKPSRDICQRGTSLTIQCQVDSQVTMMFWYRQQPGQSLTLIATANQGSEATYESGFVIDKFPISRPNLTFSTLTVSNMSPEDSSIYLCSVVPTLGETQYFGPGTRLLVL.

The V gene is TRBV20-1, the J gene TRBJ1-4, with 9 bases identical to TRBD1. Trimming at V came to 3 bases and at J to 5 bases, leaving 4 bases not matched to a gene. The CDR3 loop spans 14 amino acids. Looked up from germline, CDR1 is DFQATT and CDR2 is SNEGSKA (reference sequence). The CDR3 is CSARPTGGNEKLFF. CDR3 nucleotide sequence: TGCAGTGCTAGGCCAACAGGGGGCAATGAAAAACTGTTTTTT.

The CDR3, as DNA: TGCAGTGCTAGCCAGACAAGACTAGGACACAGATACGCGTATTTT. Translated: CSASQTRLGHRYAYF. V gene TRBV20-1 combines with J gene TRBJ2-3; perhaps TRBD2 as D (6 bases). The V end lost 3 bases, the J end lost 14 bases, and 27 bases lay between the germline ends. Germline V gene sequence: CDR1 DFQATT, CDR2 SNEGSKA (reference sequence). The CDR3 is 15 amino acids.

CDR3 sequence reads: CAWRIPGHGNEQFF. The CDR3 DNA follows: TGTGCCTGGAGAATTCCTGGCCATGGGAATGAGCAGTTCTTC. The chain couples TRBV30 to TRBJ2-1; no firm D call. Germline-derived CDR1 and CDR2 are GTSNPN and SVGIG (reference sequence). V lost 3 bases to trimming and J lost 7 bases, with 16 bases between them. The CDR3 is made up of 14 amino acids.

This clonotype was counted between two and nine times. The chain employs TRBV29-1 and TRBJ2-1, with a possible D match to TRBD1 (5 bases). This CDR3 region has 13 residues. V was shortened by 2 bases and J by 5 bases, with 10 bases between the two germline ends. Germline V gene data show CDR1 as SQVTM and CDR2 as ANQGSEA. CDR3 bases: TGCAGCGTTGAATTCAGGGCCGACAATGAGCAGTTCTTC. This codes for CSVEFRADNEQFF.

In DNA form, the CDR3 reads TGCAGCGCCAAAGCTCAGGGAGGAGATAAAAAACTGTTTTTT. It is translated as CSAKAQGGDKKLFF. V gene TRBV29-1 combines with J gene TRBJ1-4, with D maybe TRBD1 (5 bases). The V end was cut by 7 bases, the J end by 9 bases, with 21 bases between. This CDR3 region has 14 residues. CDR1 and CDR2 (germline): SQVTM, ANQGSEA. The full variable domain, with the rest looked up from reference TRBV29-1 and TRBJ1-4, is SAVISQKPSRDICQRGTSLTIQCQVDSQVTMMFWYRQQPGQSLTLIATANQGSEATYESGFVIDKFPISRPNLTFSTLTVSNMSPEDSSIYLCSAKAQGGDKKLFFGSGTQLSVL.

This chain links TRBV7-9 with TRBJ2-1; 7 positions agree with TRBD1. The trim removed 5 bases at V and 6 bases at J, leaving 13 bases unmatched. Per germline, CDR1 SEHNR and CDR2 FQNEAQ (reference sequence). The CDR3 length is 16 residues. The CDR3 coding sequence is TGTGCCAGCAGCCCCCATCCTCGACAGGGCTCCAATGAGCAGTTCTTC. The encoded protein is CASSPHPRQGSNEQFF.

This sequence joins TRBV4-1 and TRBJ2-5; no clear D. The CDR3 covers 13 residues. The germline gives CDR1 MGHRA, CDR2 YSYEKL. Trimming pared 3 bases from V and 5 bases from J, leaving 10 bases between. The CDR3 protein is CASSHSSVETQYF. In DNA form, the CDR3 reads TGCGCCAGCAGCCACAGTAGTGTGGAGACCCAGTACTTC.

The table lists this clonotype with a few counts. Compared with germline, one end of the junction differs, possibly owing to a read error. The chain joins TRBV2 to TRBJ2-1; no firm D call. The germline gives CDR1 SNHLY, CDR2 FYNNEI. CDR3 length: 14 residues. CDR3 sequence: CASREVIIGNEQFF. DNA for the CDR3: TGTGCCAGCAGAGAAGTGATTATAGGCAATGAGCAGTTCTTC.